The sequence of this T cell receptor beta chain was determined in a study of shared clonotypes between healthy human individuals (dated by TCRdb to about 2020). The study in broad terms: Two women and three men aged 18 to 49 years were included in the cohort. Blood TCR repertoires of roughly five healthy adults were deeply sequenced to estimate repertoire size and the extent of clonotype sharing between individuals. Different laboratories and diverse techniques were used to prepare libraries and sequence TCR repertoires, to increase sequencing depth and limit assay-specific biases. For each donor, CD4 naive and CD4 memory were each run on three plates, CD8 naive on two plates, and CD8 memory on one plate. Between about 0.8 and 9.5 billion PBMCs per donor were obtained by leukapheresis. Study-level results and caveats: Compared with non-shared clonotypes, clonotypes shared by all four sorted-subset donors had higher generation probabilities. Sharing across a handful of donors was observed for about 5% of naive CD4, 3.5% of naive CD8, over 2% of memory CD4, and over 0.3% of memory CD8 clonotypes. Estimated clonotype richness was generally larger for naive than for memory subsets. The small number of donors limited the genetic and exposure-history diversity represented. Pairwise subsampling indicated that sequencing depth was expected to affect the degree of clonotype sharing among donors. Only blood was sampled, and tissue TCR repertoires likely differ from those in blood. Incomplete sequencing was indicated by rarefaction of sorted-subset datasets, despite the large sequencing depth.

A note on this clone: The clone's antigen remains unknown. Base quality data are lacking; no much larger clone is found one base away.

The donors were healthy, HIV-negative adults with no recently reported acute infections or vaccinations. Every donor was a Caucasian adult residing in Nashville, Tennessee, USA. CD4+ T cells were enriched by magnetic negative selection, after which naive cells were positively selected on CD45RA and the negative fraction was taken as the memory subset. Blood was collected by leukapheresis, and PBMCs were isolated by Ficoll-Histopaque density gradient centrifugation and then cryopreserved in liquid nitrogen vapor phase. Analytical flow cytometry was used to check the purity and quantity of each magnetically sorted T cell population. From each sorted fraction, genomic DNA was isolated and quantified by UV absorbance on a Nanodrop 2000c. The V and J ends are trimmed by 0 bases and 3 bases, leaving 10 bases between them. Taken from cysteine to phenylalanine, the CDR3 has 14 residues. The entry retains the CDR3 DNA only, 42 bases that are in frame from base 1. The germline V gene encodes CDR1 SGHDT and CDR2 YYEEEE.

Using the deep immunoSEQ assay, TCR CDR3 regions were amplified from genomic DNA by multiplex PCR. Extracted genomic DNA from each cell subset was spread evenly across all wells of several immunoSEQ 96-well plates, with each plate serving as a replicate. For sorted subsets, around 200 ng genomic DNA, equal to approximately 30,000 T cell genomes, was loaded into each replicate PCR. The purified libraries were quantified using a Qubit 3.0 fluorometer, sized with a Bioanalyzer 2100, and then quantified again using the KAPA Library Quantification kit. A separate single-read 150-cycle Illumina NextSeq 550 flow cell was used to sequence each immunoSEQ 96-well plate. In the paper's pipeline: Because only junctional sequences without quality scores were contained in the immunoSEQ output, filtering matching that applied to full-length reads could not be performed. To assign V/J genes and CDR3, sequences were annotated using PyIR, a Python wrapper for IgBLAST v1.9, with IMGT germline references. Reads with weak V/J assignments (E-value above 1e-6), missing CDR3, stop codons, out-of-frame junctions, or ambiguous translated residues were removed. V3J clonotypes were defined as sequences sharing an identical inferred V gene, J gene, and CDR3 amino acid sequence. The percentage overlap between two repertoires was calculated by dividing the number of shared unique clonotypes by the size of the smaller repertoire. Three approaches were used to assess repertoire richness: RTK rarefaction, the Chao1 estimator, and Recon v2.1 estimates of unobserved clonotypes. Generation probabilities were computed with OLGA for all TCRbeta clonotypes obtained by the gDNA method from several donors. The table comes from immuneACCESS by way of TCRdb, which keeps in-frame sequences with V and J called. Part of the clones is missing from these tables; in studies checked, under half for an unresolved V gene and the rest for unknown reasons. V, J and clone size were drawn from that table, and D and trimming were deduced from the DNA. Across this sample there are about 1 million clones, with around 75% seen only once. About 1.5% of the sample comes from the top ten.

Sequencing was carried out using memory CD4+ T cells sorted from blood. The cell subset or site label, read with the paper, signifies: CD45RA-negative fraction. Recombination joined TRBV5-6 with TRBJ2-7, and TRBD2 may be the D gene, going by 5 matching bases. The TCR sequence derives from a man younger than 35 in good health. The DNA sequence follows: TGTGCCAGCAGCTTGGGATCGGGGTTCTACGAGCAGTACTTC. This is translated as CASSLGSGFYEQYF. The full variable domain, completed from the reference TRBV5-6 and TRBJ2-7 proteins outside the CDR3, reads DAGVTQSPTHLIKTRGQQVTLRCSPKSGHDTVSWYQQALGQGPQFIFQYYEEEERQRGNFPDRFSGHQFPNYSSELNVNALLLGDSALYLCASSLGSGFYEQYFGPGTRLTVT.